This TCR beta chain was captured by sequencing in a study of T cells in Graves' hyperthyroidism and ophthalmopathy. Amplification of TCR beta CDR3 regions was performed using RNA transcripts as template. When the TCR CDR3 underwent first-round RT-PCR, the HTBI primer set was used. TCRdb re-analysed the multiplex PCR reads in MiXCR, keeping a single row per CDR3 protein. The sample includes 360,000 or so distinct CDR3 sequences, roughly 15% of them seen just once. The V gene lost 7 bases and the J gene lost 0 bases, with 13 bases spanning the gap. The CDR3 sequence is 15 residues long. There are many counts of this clonotype. Cells are PBMCs isolated from roughly 9.2 ml of fresh blood.

The sequence was obtained from a woman aged 55-69 years with Graves' ophthalmopathy. The V call is TRBV12-3 or TRBV12-4, the J call TRBJ1-5; TRBD1 might be the D (5 bases). What was sequenced was blood. Here the CDR3 DNA reads TGTGCCAGCACTCCCGACAGATATAGCAATCAGCCCCAGCATTTT. This sequence encodes CASTPDRYSNQPQHF.